The 8 T cell receptor beta chains reported below all come from one sample, sequenced in a study of cytomegalovirus exposure and HLA in healthy donors. Profiling relied on immunoSEQ multiplex PCR, and the TCRdb table lists in-frame clones only, not all of them. This table has 200,000 to 250,000 clones, 83% appearing once. Sequencing was done on a sample of PBMCs. Receptor source: a young woman in good health and CMV-seronegative.

V is TRBV19 and J is TRBJ1-3, with TRBD1 as a possible D gene (6 bases). Trimming stripped 7 bases from V and 8 bases from J, with 15 bases between. This CDR3 is 13 amino acids long. CDR1 and CDR2 from the germline V gene are LNHDA and SQIVND (reference sequence). The CDR3 DNA reads TGTGCCAGTACCCCCGCAGGGGCAGACACCATATATTTT. Amino acids: CASTPAGADTIYF.

This chain links TRBV29-1 with TRBJ1-2, with 8 nucleotides matching TRBD1. The germline V gene encodes CDR1 SQVTM and CDR2 ANQGSEA. This CDR3 spans 13 amino acids. After removal of 7 bases from V and 8 bases from J, the junction contained 12 bases not matched to a gene. The CDR3 coding sequence is TGCAGCGCCGGGCCGAGACAGGGGAGCGGCTACACCTTC. Amino acid sequence: CSAGPRQGSGYTF.

The CDR3 nucleotides read TGTGCCTGGAGTGGGGGACAGATACTCCAAGAGACCCAGTACTTC. Protein: CAWSGGQILQETQYF. This rearrangement joins TRBV30 to TRBJ2-5, with 7 nucleotides matching TRBD1. Germline V gives CDR1 GTSNPN, CDR2 SVGIG (reference sequence). Trimming cost V 1 base and J 1 base; bases outside gene matches: 6. CDR3 size: 15 residues.

V usage is TRBV27 and J usage is TRBJ2-2; 8 positions match TRBD2. CDR1 is MNHEY and CDR2 is SMNVEV in the germline V gene (reference sequence). The CDR3 has 16 residues. The ends lost 1 base at V and 4 bases at J; junction bases unmatched: 5. The DNA of the CDR3 is TGTGCCAGCAGTTTATTGTTGCGGGGGGCCACCGGGGAGCTGTTTTTT. Protein sequence: CASSLLLRGATGELFF.

J is TRBJ2-7 and V is TRBV18, with 9 bases matching TRBD1. The CDR3 has 17 residues. Looked up from germline, CDR1 is KGHSH and CDR2 is LQKENI. Trimming removed 3 bases from V and 2 bases from J; junction bases left unmatched: 11. The CDR3 here is CASSPLPPGQGAYEQYF. The CDR3 DNA reads TGTGCCAGCTCACCGCTCCCTCCGGGACAGGGCGCCTACGAGCAGTACTTC.

This chain connects TRBV5-6 to TRBJ1-2; D may be TRBD1 (5 bases). Trimming left V 2 bases short and J 6 bases short, with 14 bases between. This CDR3 comprises 14 residues. Germline values: CDR1 SGHDT, CDR2 YYEEEE. As DNA, the CDR3 is TGTGCCAGCAGCTTTCCCCAGGGAAACCATGGCTACACCTTC. Its protein is CASSFPQGNHGYTF.

This clone has only a few counts. The gene calls are TRBV7-3 and TRBJ2-7; 9 nucleotides agree with TRBD1. Germline V gene data show CDR1 as SGHTA and CDR2 as FQGTGA. This CDR3 spans 13 amino acids. The trim removed 5 bases at V and 6 bases at J, leaving 5 bases unmatched. The CDR3: CASSINRGREQYF. CDR3 nucleotide sequence: TGTGCCAGCAGCATTAACAGGGGGCGCGAGCAGTACTTC. Combining the CDR3 with reference TRBV7-3 and TRBJ2-7 gives the whole variable domain GAGVSQTPSNKVTEKGKYVELRCDPISGHTALYWYRQSLGQGPEFLIYFQGTGAADDSGLPNDRFFAVRPEGSVSTLKIQRTERGDSAVYLCASSINRGREQYFGPGTRLTVT.

The gene calls are TRBV5-4 and TRBJ2-5, with 8 bases that match TRBD1. Unmatched junction bases numbered 7, after V lost 0 bases and J lost 9 bases. This CDR3 spans 14 amino acids. Per the germline V gene, CDR1 is SGHNT and CDR2 is YYREEE (reference sequence). CDR3 bases: TGTGCCAGCAGCTTGGACAGGGGGGTTTTGTCCCAGTACTTC. This translates into CASSLDRGVLSQYF.